Following are 17 T cell receptor beta chains from one sample sequenced in a study of T-cell reconstitution after alpha-beta-depleted transplantation in children. Library preparation (for TCRbeta) was performed with unique molecular identifiers. TCRdb independently ran MiXCR on the PCR reads; one entry per CDR3 protein. This sample has hundreds of thousands of distinct CDR3 sequences, with 16% found just once. The sample consisted of PBMCs, mostly from graft donor cells, taken 360 days after TCRalphabeta/CD19-depleted stem cell transplant. The receptor set was obtained from a male patient between 5 and 17 years old who had a stem cell transplant for acute lymphoblastic leukemia, so the T cells may come from the graft donor.

This chain joins TRBV10-3 and TRBJ1-1; D is perhaps TRBD1 (5 bases). Germline V gene lookup returns CDR1 ENHRY and CDR2 SYGVKD. The CDR3 extends over 13 amino acids. V lost 7 bases and J 2 bases, leaving 11 bases between the germline ends. CDR3 DNA: TGTGCCATCACTGGGACCCCTAACACTGAAGCTTTCTTT. Translated, it gives CAITGTPNTEAFF.

The rearrangement joins TRBV7-9 to TRBJ2-1, with 7 bases identical to TRBD1. This CDR3 has 14 amino acids. The trim removed 5 bases at V and 6 bases at J, leaving 7 bases unmatched. CDR1 is SEHNR and CDR2 is FQNEAQ in the germline V gene (reference sequence). The CDR3 nucleotides are TGTGCCAGCAGCCCAGGACAGGTGTCCAATGAGCAGTTCTTC. Protein product: CASSPGQVSNEQFF.

This clonotype was seen more than once but under ten times. The chain employs TRBV20-1 and TRBJ2-3; TRBD2 is a possible D gene (5 bases). Germline loops: CDR1 DFQATT, CDR2 SNEGSKA (reference sequence). Trimming pared 4 bases from V and 0 bases from J, leaving 14 bases between. CDR3 size: 15 residues. CDR3 protein: CSATLRGSSTDTQYF. DNA for the CDR3: TGCAGTGCTACCCTACGTGGGAGCAGCACAGATACGCAGTATTTT.

This clonotype has a handful of counts. The chain employs TRBV10-3 and TRBJ2-7; perhaps TRBD2 as D (6 bases). Per germline, CDR1 ENHRY and CDR2 SYGVKD. The CDR3 covers 14 residues. V lost 2 bases, J lost 0 bases, and 8 bases lay in between. The CDR3 sequence is CAISERETSYEQYF. In DNA, the CDR3 is TGTGCCATCAGTGAGCGGGAGACCTCCTACGAGCAGTACTTC.

This clonotype was seen a few times. The gene calls are TRBV30 and TRBJ2-4; D unclear. Trimming took 1 base from V and 0 from J, leaving 7 bases between them. The CDR3 runs 14 residues. The germline CDR1 and CDR2 sequences are GTSNPN and SVGIG (reference sequence). The CDR3 bases are TGTGCCTGGAGTGGGCGTCTAGCCAAAAACATTCAGTACTTC. This sequence encodes CAWSGRLAKNIQYF.

This clonotype turned up a few times. The chain has TRBV14 and TRBJ2-7, with 8 bases identical to TRBD2. CDR3 length equals 15 residues. V lost 4 bases to trimming and J lost 4 bases; unmatched junction nucleotides: 9. Germline loops: CDR1 SGHDN, CDR2 FVKESK. The CDR3 coding sequence is TGTGCCAGCAGCCTGGGTAGCGGGAAACCTTACGAGCAGTACTTC. Protein product: CASSLGSGKPYEQYF.

This sequence joins TRBV18 and TRBJ2-7, with D unclear. Trimming took off 2 bases at V and 3 bases at J, with 14 bases between the two ends. The CDR3 extends over 15 amino acids. Germline V gene lookup returns CDR1 KGHSH and CDR2 LQKENI. The CDR3 DNA follows: TGTGCCAGCTCACCAATACACGGAGTCCGCTACGAGCAGTACTTC. Encoded protein: CASSPIHGVRYEQYF.

The chain employs TRBV27 and TRBJ2-1; 12 nucleotides align to TRBD2. The CDR3 sequence is 20 residues long. CDR1 is MNHEY, CDR2 SMNVEV, per germline (reference sequence). The V gene end was trimmed by 4 bases and the J gene end by 4 bases; junction bases not matched to a gene: 17. Here the CDR3 reads CASSSFRSSGRAPRYNEQFF. As DNA, the CDR3 is TGTGCCAGCAGTTCCTTCCGCTCTAGCGGGAGGGCCCCTCGTTACAATGAGCAGTTCTTC.

This clonotype has just a few counts. The chain couples TRBV7-2 to TRBJ2-2, with D perhaps matching TRBD1 or TRBD2 (5 bases each). Germline V gene sequence: CDR1 SGHTA, CDR2 FQGNSA. This CDR3 spans 15 amino acids. The V and J ends lost 3 bases and 5 bases respectively, with 13 bases between them. CDR3 amino acids: CASSLWGYKTGELFF. In nucleotides, the CDR3 is TGTGCCAGCAGCTTGTGGGGGTACAAGACCGGGGAGCTGTTTTTT.

The CDR3 region is CASSLGTGSGETQYF. For the CDR3, the DNA is TGCGCCAGCAGCTTGGGTACAGGTTCGGGAGAGACCCAGTACTTC. The chain joins TRBV5-1 to TRBJ2-5, with D perhaps matching TRBD1 (5 bases). The CDR3 covers 15 residues. Germline values: CDR1 SGHRS, CDR2 YFSETQ. V lost 0 bases and J lost 4, with 13 bases in between.

This chain uses TRBV7-9 with TRBJ2-3; no firm D call. Trimming stripped 1 base from V and 2 bases from J, with 10 bases between. The CDR3 runs to 15 residues. From germline, CDR1 is SEHNR and CDR2 FQNEAQ (reference sequence). The CDR3 reads CASSLEQPYTDTQYF. DNA for the CDR3: TGTGCCAGCAGCTTAGAACAGCCTTACACAGATACGCAGTATTTT.

V usage is TRBV10-3 and J usage is TRBJ2-7; 7 positions match TRBD2. The CDR3 spans 15 residues. V trimming: 0 bases; J trimming: 2 bases; junction bases outside the gene matches: 4. In germline, CDR1 is ENHRY, CDR2 SYGVKD. CDR3 sequence: CAISESAGAPYEQYF. As DNA, the CDR3 is TGTGCCATCAGTGAGTCGGCGGGAGCCCCCTACGAGCAGTACTTC.

There are a few counts of this clonotype. This rearrangement joins TRBV15 to TRBJ2-7, with 7 bases aligning to TRBD1. Trimming at V came to 5 bases and at J to 3 bases, leaving 16 bases not matched to a gene. Germline CDR1 LNHNV, CDR2 YYDKDF (reference sequence). This CDR3 is 17 amino acids long. The CDR3 spells CATSLKGQGVINYEQYF. For the CDR3, the DNA is TGTGCCACCAGCCTGAAGGGGCAGGGGGTCATTAACTACGAGCAGTACTTC.

The chain couples TRBV5-1 to TRBJ2-2; D is possibly TRBD2 (5 bases). CDR3 length: 16 amino acids. V shed 0 bases and J shed 4 bases, with 13 bases lying between them. Looked up from germline, CDR1 is SGHRS and CDR2 is YFSETQ. CDR3 coding DNA: TGCGCCAGCAGCTTGGCTCACGGGATTACCACCGGGGAGCTGTTTTTT. The encoded protein is CASSLAHGITTGELFF.

The table lists this clonotype with a few counts. The V gene is TRBV4-1, the J gene TRBJ2-5, with D unresolved. V was clipped by 0 bases and J by 0 bases, with 2 bases between them. Germline V gives CDR1 MGHRA, CDR2 YSYEKL. The CDR3 extends over 13 amino acids. CDR3 bases: TGCGCCAGCAGCCAAGACTACCAAGAGACCCAGTACTTC. Residues: CASSQDYQETQYF.

This clonotype occurred once. The V gene is TRBV7-9, the J gene TRBJ2-7; 7 bases map to TRBD1. The CDR3 spans 13 residues. The V segment lost 5 bases and the J segment 7 bases; nucleotides outside the gene matches: 8. In germline, CDR1 is SEHNR, CDR2 FQNEAQ (reference sequence). Here the CDR3 reads CASSPQTGREQYF. CDR3 nucleotide sequence: TGTGCCAGCAGCCCCCAGACAGGGCGGGAGCAGTACTTC.

This clonotype has a handful of counts. The rearrangement joins TRBV4-1 to TRBJ2-3; no firm D call. In germline, CDR1 is MGHRA, CDR2 YSYEKL. The CDR3 loop spans 13 amino acids. Deletions cut 1 base from V and 6 bases from J, with 8 bases between. The chain's CDR3 is CASSQVRVDTQYF. CDR3 coding DNA: TGCGCCAGCAGCCAAGTCCGAGTGGATACGCAGTATTTT.